This is a list of T cell receptor beta chains from one sample in a study of PD-L1 blockade in urothelial cancer. This table comes from immunoSEQ multiplex PCR, and its TCRdb copy is limited to in-frame clones, with some not included. Seen here are 65,000 to 90,000 clones, over 80% observed once, and the top ten hold 8.5% to 10%. This material consisted of PBMCs, taken around atezolizumab (anti-PD-L1) treatment. These receptors were collected from a woman in her 70s with urothelial cancer. CDR3s include the opening cysteine and the closing phenylalanine or tryptophan. Each record gives: D gene, V gene, clone size, J gene, CDR3 DNA, CDR3 protein. D genes are given only for firm matches. Expanded clones are given a class, and other clones once, few, many or no size at all.

D: -
V: TRBV4-2
size: -
J: TRBJ2-1
DNA: TGTGCCAGCAGCCCCCATAGCGGTCGCTACAATGAGCAGTTCTTC
CDR3: CASSPHSGRYNEQFF

D: TRBD2
V: TRBV7-2
size: few
J: TRBJ2-5
DNA: TGTGCCAGCAGCTCCCTAGCGGGGAGGGGGGGGACCCAGTACTTC
CDR3: CASSSLAGRGGTQYF

D: -
V: TRBV11-2
size: -
J: TRBJ2-5
DNA: TGTGCCAGCAGCTTAGTTTGGGGGGTTCAAGAGACCCAGTACTTC
CDR3: CASSLVWGVQETQYF

D: -
V: TRBV5-4
size: -
J: TRBJ1-2
DNA: TGTGCCAGCAGCTTGGACTGGGCGATGGGTGGCTACACCTTC
CDR3: CASSLDWAMGGYTF

D: TRBD2
V: TRBV29-1
size: -
J: TRBJ2-7
DNA: TGCAGCGTTGAAGCCGATGCGGGAGGGCCTAGGAAGGCCTACGAGCAGTACTTC
CDR3: CSVEADAGGPRKAYEQYF

D: -
V: TRBV10-1
size: once
J: TRBJ2-1
DNA: TGCGCCAGCAGCACCGGGACCTACAATGAGCAGTTCTTC
CDR3: CASSTGTYNEQFF

D: -
V: TRBV2
size: -
J: TRBJ2-1
DNA: TGTGCCAGCCACCGGGACACGGCGTACAATGAGCAGTTCTTC
CDR3: CASHRDTAYNEQFF

D: TRBD1
V: TRBV2
size: once
J: TRBJ1-2
DNA: TGTGCCAGCAGTGGTCACAGGGGGCTTGGCTACACCTTC
CDR3: CASSGHRGLGYTF

D: TRBD2
V: TRBV9
size: -
J: TRBJ2-1
DNA: TGTGCCAGCACCAAGGGGACTAGCGGGACCTACAATGAGCAGTTCTTC
CDR3: CASTKGTSGTYNEQFF

D: -
V: TRBV19
size: -
J: TRBJ1-6
DNA: TGTGCCAGTAGTATGGGGGCGCTTTCACCCCTCCACTTT
CDR3: CASSMGALSPLHF

D: TRBD1
V: TRBV10-2
size: -
J: TRBJ1-1
DNA: TGCGCCAGTAAGTCAGGGGGCGCGGGGAACACTGAAGCTTTCTTT
CDR3: CASKSGGAGNTEAFF

D: -
V: TRBV5-1
size: -
J: TRBJ2-7
DNA: TGCGCCAGCAGCCCGGCAGCCAGGGTAGGCTACGAGCAGTACTTC
CDR3: CASSPAARVGYEQYF

D: -
V: TRBV4-3
size: -
J: TRBJ1-1
DNA: TGCGCCAGCAGCCAAGATGTGGGGGTAGGGGGCACTGAAGCTTTCTTT
CDR3: CASSQDVGVGGTEAFF

D: -
V: TRBV19
size: -
J: TRBJ2-3
DNA: TGTGCCAGTAGATGGACTTTCCAGAGCGATACGCAGTATTTT
CDR3: CASRWTFQSDTQYF

D: -
V: TRBV7-2
size: once
J: TRBJ1-6
DNA: TGTGCCAGCAGCCCCAGGGAAGGCGATAATTCACCCCTCCACTTT
CDR3: CASSPREGDNSPLHF

D: TRBD2
V: TRBV2
size: -
J: TRBJ2-1
DNA: TGTGCCAGCAGTGACTATCTAGCGGCTCACAATGAGCAGTTCTTC
CDR3: CASSDYLAAHNEQFF

D: -
V: TRBV10-3
size: once
J: TRBJ2-2
DNA: TGTGCCATAGGCGGGACGGAGGGGCCGAACACCGGGGAGCTGTTTTTT
CDR3: CAIGGTEGPNTGELFF

D: -
V: TRBV19
size: -
J: TRBJ2-7
DNA: TGTGCCAGTAGTATTTACAGGGTAGCGATCTACGAGCAGTACTTC
CDR3: CASSIYRVAIYEQYF